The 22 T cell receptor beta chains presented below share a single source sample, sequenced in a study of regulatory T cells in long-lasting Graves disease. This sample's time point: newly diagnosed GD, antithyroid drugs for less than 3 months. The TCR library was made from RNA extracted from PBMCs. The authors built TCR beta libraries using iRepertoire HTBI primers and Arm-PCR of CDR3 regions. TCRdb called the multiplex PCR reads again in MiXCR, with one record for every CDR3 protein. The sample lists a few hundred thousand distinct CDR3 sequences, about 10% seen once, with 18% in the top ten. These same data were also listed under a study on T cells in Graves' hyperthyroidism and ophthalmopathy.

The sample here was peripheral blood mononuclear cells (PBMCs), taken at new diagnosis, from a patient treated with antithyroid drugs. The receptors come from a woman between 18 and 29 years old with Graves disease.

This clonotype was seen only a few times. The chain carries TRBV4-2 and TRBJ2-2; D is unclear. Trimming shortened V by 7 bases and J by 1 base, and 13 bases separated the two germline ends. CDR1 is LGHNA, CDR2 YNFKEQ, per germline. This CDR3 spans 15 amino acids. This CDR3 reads CASKLGLRNTGELFF. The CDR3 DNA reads TGTGCCAGCAAACTTGGCCTCAGGAACACCGGGGAGCTGTTTTTT.

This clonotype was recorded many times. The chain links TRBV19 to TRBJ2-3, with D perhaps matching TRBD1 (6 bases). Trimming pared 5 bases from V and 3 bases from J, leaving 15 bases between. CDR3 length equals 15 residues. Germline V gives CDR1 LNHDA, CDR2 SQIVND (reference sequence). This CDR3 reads CASSQGTTRTDTQYF. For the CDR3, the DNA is TGTGCCAGTAGTCAGGGGACGACGAGAACAGATACGCAGTATTTT.

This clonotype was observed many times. The CDR3 spells CASSGGYRELWTGQQPQHF. CDR3 in DNA: TGTGCCAGCAGCGGCGGCTACAGGGAACTCTGGACAGGACAACAGCCCCAGCATTTT. The chain joins TRBV7-8 to TRBJ1-5; 7 bases agree with TRBD1. The V and J ends lost 5 bases and 7 bases, in that order; junction bases with no gene match: 23. The CDR3 is made up of 19 amino acids. Germline V CDR1 and CDR2: SGHVS, FQNEAQ.

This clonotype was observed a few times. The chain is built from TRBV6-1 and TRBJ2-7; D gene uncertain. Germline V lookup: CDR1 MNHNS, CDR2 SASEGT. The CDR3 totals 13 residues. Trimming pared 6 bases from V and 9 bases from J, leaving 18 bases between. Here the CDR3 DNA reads TGTGCCAGCAGAGCTACAATGGCGTACACGCAGTACTTC. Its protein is CASRATMAYTQYF.

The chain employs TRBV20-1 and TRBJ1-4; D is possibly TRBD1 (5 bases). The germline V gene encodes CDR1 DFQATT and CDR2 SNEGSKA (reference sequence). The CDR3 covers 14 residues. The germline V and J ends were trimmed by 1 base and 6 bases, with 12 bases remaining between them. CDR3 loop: CSARGGRVDEKLFF. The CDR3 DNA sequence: TGCAGTGCTAGAGGCGGCAGGGTGGATGAAAAACTGTTTTTT.

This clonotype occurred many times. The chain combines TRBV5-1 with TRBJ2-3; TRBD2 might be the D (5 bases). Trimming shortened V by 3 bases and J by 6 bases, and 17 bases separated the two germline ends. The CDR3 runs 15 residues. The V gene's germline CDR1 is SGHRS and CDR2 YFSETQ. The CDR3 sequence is CASSSWREGGDTQYF. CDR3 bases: TGCGCCAGCAGCTCCTGGAGAGAAGGAGGCGATACGCAGTATTTT.

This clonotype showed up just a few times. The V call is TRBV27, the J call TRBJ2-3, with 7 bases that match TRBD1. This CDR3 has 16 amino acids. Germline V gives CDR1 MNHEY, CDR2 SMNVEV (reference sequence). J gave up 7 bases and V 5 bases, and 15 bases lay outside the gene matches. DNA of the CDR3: TGTGCCAGCAGTCTGCGGACAGGTCCCACCCCGAATACGCAGTATTTT. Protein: CASSLRTGPTPNTQYF.

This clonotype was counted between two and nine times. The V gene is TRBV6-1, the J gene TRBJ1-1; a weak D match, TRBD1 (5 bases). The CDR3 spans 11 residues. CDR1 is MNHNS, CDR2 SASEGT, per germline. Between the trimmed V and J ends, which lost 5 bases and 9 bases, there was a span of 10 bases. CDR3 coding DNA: TGTGCCAGCAGTCAGGGAGTCAAAGCTTTCTTT. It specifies CASSQGVKAFF.

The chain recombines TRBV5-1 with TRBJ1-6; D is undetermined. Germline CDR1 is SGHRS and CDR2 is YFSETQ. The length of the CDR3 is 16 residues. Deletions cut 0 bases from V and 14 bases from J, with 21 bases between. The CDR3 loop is CASSLEPGLLHGTLHF. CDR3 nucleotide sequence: TGCGCCAGCAGCTTGGAGCCCGGCCTACTCCACGGGACCCTCCACTTT.

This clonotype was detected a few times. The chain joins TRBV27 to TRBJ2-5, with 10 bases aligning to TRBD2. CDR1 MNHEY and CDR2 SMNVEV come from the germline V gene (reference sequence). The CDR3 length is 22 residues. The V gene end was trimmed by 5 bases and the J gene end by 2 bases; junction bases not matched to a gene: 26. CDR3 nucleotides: TGTGCCAGCAGTGCCCGCCGGGGGTCGGTGAGCGGGGGGGCTAGACGGCAAGAGACCCAGTACTTC. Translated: CASSARRGSVSGGARRQETQYF.

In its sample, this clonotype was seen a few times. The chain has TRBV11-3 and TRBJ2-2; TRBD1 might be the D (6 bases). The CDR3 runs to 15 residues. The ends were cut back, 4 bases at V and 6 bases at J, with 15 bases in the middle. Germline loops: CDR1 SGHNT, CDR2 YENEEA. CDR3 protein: CASSSTYRAAGELFF. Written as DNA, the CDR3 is TGTGCCAGCAGCTCTACCTACAGGGCAGCCGGGGAGCTGTTTTTT.

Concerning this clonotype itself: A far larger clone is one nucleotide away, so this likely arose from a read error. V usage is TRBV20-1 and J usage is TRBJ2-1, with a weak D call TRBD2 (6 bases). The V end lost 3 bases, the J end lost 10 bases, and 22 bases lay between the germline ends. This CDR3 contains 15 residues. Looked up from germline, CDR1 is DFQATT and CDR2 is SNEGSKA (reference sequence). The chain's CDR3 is CSARPAGRGLGEQFF. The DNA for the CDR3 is TGCAGTGCTAGGCCCGCCGGGCGGGGCTTAGGGGAGCAGTTCTTC.

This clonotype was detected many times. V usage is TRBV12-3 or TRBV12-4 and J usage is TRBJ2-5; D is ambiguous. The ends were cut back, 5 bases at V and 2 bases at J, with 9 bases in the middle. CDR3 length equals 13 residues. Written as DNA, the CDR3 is TGTGCCAGCAGTCAACATTTACAAGAGACCCAGTACTTC. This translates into CASSQHLQETQYF.

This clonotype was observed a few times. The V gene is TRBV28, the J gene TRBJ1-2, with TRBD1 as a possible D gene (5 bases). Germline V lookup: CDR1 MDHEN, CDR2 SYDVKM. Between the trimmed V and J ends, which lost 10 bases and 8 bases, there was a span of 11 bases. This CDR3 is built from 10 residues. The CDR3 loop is CATNGGGYTF. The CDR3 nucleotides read TGTGCCACGAACGGGGGAGGCTACACCTTC.

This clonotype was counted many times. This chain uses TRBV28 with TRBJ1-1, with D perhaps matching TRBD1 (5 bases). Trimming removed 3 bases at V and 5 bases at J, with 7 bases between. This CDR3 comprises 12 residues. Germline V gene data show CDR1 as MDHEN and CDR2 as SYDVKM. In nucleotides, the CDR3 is TGTGCCAGCAGTTTCTCAGGGACTGAAGCTTTCTTT. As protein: CASSFSGTEAFF.

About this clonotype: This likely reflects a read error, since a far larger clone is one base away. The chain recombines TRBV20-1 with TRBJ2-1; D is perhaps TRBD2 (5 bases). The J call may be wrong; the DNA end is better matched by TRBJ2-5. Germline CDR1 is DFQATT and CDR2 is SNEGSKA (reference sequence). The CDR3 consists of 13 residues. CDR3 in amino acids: CGARGWAKETQYF. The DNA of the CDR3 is TGCGGTGCTAGAGGGTGGGCCAAAGAGACCCAGTACTTC.

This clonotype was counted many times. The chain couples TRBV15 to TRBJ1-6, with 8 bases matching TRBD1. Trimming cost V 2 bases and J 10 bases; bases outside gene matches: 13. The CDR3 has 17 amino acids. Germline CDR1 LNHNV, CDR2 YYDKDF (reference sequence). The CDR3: CATSRPTGGQGGSPLHF. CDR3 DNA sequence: TGTGCCACCAGCAGACCTACCGGCGGACAGGGTGGGTCACCCCTCCACTTT.

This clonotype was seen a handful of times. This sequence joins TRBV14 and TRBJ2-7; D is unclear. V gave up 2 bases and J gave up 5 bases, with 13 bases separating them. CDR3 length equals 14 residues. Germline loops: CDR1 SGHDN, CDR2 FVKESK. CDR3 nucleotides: TGTGCCAGCAGCCAAATCCAGGTAGCAGACGAGCAGTACTTC. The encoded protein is CASSQIQVADEQYF.

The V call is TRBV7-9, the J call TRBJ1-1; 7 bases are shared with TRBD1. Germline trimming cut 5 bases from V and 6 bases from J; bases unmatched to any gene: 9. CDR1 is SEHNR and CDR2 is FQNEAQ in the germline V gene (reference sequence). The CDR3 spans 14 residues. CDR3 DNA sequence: TGTGCCAGCAGCCGTACAGGGGTCCGCCCTGAAGCTTTCTTT. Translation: CASSRTGVRPEAFF.

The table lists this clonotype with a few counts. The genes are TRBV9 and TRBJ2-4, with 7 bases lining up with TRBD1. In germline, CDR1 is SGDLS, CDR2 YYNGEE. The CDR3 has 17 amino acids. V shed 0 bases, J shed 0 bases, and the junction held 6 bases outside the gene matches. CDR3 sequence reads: CASSVGGTDVAKNIQYF. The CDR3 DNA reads TGTGCCAGCAGCGTAGGAGGGACAGATGTAGCCAAAAACATTCAGTACTTC.

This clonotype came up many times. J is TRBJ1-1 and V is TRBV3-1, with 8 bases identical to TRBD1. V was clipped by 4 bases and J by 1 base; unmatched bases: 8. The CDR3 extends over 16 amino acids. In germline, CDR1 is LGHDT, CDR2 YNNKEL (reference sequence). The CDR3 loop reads CASSPPMGQANTEAFF. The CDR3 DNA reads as TGTGCCAGCAGCCCACCCATGGGACAGGCGAACACTGAAGCTTTCTTT.

The CDR3 sequence: CATSRTGTTNEKLFF. In nucleotides, the CDR3 is TGTGCCACCAGCAGAACAGGGACGACTAATGAAAAACTGTTTTTT. The gene calls are TRBV15 and TRBJ1-4; a weak D match, TRBD1 (6 bases). Germline V gene lookup returns CDR1 LNHNV and CDR2 YYDKDF (reference sequence). Trimming took off 2 bases at V and 2 bases at J, with 9 bases between the two ends. The CDR3 is 15 amino acids.